This TCR beta chain comes out of a study of blood T cell repertoires in COVID-19 (dated by TCRdb to 2018 to 2020). A note on the overall study: Collaborator samples came from the United States, Italy and Spain and covered acute and convalescent phases of COVID-19. The prospective study material was composed of cDNA or gDNA derived from T cells, B-cell-depleted T cells, or PBMCs. Subjects who had been exposed to COVID-19, were actively infected with it, or had recovered from it provided the deeply sampled blood TCRbeta repertoires that made up the dataset. The repertoires were released in a freely available public database meant as a resource for research on the immune response to SARS-CoV-2. The samples were drawn from the first 160 participants of the ongoing ImmuneRACE study and from over 950 subjects provided by 6 global collaborators. The sample metadata nearly always contained a de-identified subject ID, COVID-19 status, age in years and sex. Where available, HLA class I and class II types were obtained from metadata supplied by the sample provider rather than from assay-based typing. What the authors observed across the whole study: The quantity of clinical and demographic metadata differed by source and by participant and was supplied without curation.

Unmatched junction bases come to 3, with V trimmed by 5 bases and J by 1 base. Per the germline V gene, SGHTA is the CDR1 and FQGNSA is the CDR2. The CDR3 runs 14 amino acids, cysteine and phenylalanine included. The only DNA kept is the CDR3, 42 bases in frame from the first base. The immunoSEQ Assay, a bias-controlled multiplex PCR, was used to amplify TCRbeta CDR3 regions from genomic DNA. The published analysis was carried out like this. Nucleated cell counts per sample were estimated from amplification of reference gene primers within the assay. To quantify the absolute abundance of each unique TCRbeta CDR3 rearrangement, sequence reads were collapsed and filtered. For each sample, productive Simpson clonality was calculated as the square root of Simpson's diversity index over productive rearrangements. This is the immuneACCESS table as TCRdb keeps it, with only in-frame sequences that have V and J called. A part of the clones is gone; compared with another copy, unresolved V genes explain less than half, and the rest is unexplained. V and J calls and clone size follow that table, whereas D and trimming were derived from the DNA. This sample holds 83,000 or so clones; approximately 80% were observed only once. The ten top clones hold around 10% of the sample.

As for this clone: The specificity of this receptor is unknown. No base-level quality is on record; no much larger clone is a single base apart.

Collaborating institutions collected whole blood in K2EDTA tubes following their own protocols. For TCRbeta analysis, collaborators shipped samples as frozen whole blood, isolated PBMCs, or DNA extracted from either of those sample types. The TCR was taken from a woman over 75 with acute or convalescent COVID-19. The specimen sequenced was peripheral blood. The V and J segments used are TRBV7-2 and TRBJ1-1; the central 8 bases match TRBD1. The CDR3 corresponds to CASSVGQGNTEAFF. The DNA sequence follows: TGTGCCAGCAGCGTCGGACAGGGGAACACTGAAGCTTTCTTT.